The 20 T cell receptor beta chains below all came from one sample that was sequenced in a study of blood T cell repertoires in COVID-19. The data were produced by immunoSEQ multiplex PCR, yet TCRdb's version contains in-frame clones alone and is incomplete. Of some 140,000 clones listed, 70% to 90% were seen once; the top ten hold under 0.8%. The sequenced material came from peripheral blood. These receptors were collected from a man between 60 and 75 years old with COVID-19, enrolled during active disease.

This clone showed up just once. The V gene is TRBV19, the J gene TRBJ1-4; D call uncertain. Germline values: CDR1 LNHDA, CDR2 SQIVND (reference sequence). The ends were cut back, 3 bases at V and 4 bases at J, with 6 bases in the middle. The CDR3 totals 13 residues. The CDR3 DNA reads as TGTGCCAGTAGTATCCGGGGTAATGAAAAACTGTTTTTT. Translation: CASSIRGNEKLFF.

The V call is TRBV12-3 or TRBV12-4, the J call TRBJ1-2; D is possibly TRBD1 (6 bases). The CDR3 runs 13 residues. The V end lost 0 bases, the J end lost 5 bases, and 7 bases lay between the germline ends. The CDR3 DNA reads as TGTGCCAGCAGTTTAGCTACAGGGTATGGCTACACCTTC. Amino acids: CASSLATGYGYTF.

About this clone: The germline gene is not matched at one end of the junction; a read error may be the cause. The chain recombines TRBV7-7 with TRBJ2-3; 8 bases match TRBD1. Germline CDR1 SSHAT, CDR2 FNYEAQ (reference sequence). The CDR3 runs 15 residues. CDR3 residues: CASSLGATGANTQYF. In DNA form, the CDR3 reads TGTGCTAGCAGCTTAGGAGCGACAGGGGCGAATACGCAGTATTTT.

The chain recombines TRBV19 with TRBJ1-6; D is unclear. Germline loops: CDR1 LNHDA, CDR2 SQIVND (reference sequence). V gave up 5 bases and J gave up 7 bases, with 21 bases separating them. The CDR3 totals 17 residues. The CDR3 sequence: CASSPQLQASRNSPLHF. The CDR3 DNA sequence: TGTGCCAGTAGTCCTCAACTCCAGGCCTCCCGAAATTCACCCCTCCACTTT.

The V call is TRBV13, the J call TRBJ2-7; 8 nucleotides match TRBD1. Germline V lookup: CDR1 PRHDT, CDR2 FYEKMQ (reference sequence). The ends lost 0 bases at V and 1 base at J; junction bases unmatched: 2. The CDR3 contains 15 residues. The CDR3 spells CASSLGDRESYEQYF. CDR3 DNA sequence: TGTGCCAGCAGCTTAGGGGACAGGGAATCCTACGAGCAGTACTTC. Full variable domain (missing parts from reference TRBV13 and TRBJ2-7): AAGVIQSPRHLIKEKRETATLKCYPIPRHDTVYWYQQGPGQDPQFLISFYEKMQSDKGSIPDRFSAQQFSDYHSELNMSSLELGDSALYFCASSLGDRESYEQYFGPGTRLTVT.

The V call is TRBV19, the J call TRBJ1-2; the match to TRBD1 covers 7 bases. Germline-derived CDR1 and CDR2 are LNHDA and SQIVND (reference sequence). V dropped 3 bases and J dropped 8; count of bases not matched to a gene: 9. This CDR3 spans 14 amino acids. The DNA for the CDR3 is TGTGCCAGTAGTATTCCGGGACAGTTTGTCGGCTACACCTTC. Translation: CASSIPGQFVGYTF.

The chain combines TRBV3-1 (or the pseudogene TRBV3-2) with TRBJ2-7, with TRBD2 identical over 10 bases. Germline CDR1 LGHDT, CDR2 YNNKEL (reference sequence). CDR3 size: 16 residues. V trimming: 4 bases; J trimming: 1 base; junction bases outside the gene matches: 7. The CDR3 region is CASSPLAGSASYEQYF. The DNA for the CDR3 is TGTGCCAGCAGCCCACTAGCGGGGAGTGCGTCCTACGAGCAGTACTTC.

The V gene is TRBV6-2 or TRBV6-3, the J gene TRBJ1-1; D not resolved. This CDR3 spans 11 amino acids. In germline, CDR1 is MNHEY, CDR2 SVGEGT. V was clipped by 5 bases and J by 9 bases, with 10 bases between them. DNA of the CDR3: TGTGCCAGCAGTCAAGATTACAAAGCTTTCTTT. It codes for CASSQDYKAFF.

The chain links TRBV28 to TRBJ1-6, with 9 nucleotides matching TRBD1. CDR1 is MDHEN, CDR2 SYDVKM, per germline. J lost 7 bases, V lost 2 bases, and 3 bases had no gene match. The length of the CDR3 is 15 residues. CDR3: CASSLLTGGNSPLHF. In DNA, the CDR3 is TGTGCCAGCAGTTTACTTACAGGGGGCAATTCACCCCTCCACTTT.

This CDR3 is CSASPPTGNYGYTF. The CDR3, as DNA: TGCAGTGCTAGTCCTCCGACAGGGAACTATGGCTACACCTTC. The chain carries TRBV20-1 and TRBJ1-2; 7 positions agree with TRBD1. Germline CDR1 and CDR2: DFQATT and SNEGSKA (reference sequence). V was pared by 3 bases and J by 2 bases, with 6 bases of the junction left unmatched. This CDR3 has 14 amino acids.

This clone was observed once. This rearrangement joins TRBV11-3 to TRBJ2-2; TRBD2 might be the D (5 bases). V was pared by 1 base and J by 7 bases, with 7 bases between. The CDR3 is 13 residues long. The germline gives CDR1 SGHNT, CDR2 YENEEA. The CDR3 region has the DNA TGTGCCAGCAGCTTAGGAGGGAACGGGGAGCTGTTTTTT. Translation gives CASSLGGNGELFF.

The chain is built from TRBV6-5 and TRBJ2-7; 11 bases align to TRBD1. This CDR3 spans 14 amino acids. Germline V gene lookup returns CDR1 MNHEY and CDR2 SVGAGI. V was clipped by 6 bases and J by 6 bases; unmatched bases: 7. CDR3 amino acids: CASRGDRGKVEQYF. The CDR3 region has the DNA TGTGCCAGCAGGGGGGACAGGGGGAAAGTCGAGCAGTACTTC.

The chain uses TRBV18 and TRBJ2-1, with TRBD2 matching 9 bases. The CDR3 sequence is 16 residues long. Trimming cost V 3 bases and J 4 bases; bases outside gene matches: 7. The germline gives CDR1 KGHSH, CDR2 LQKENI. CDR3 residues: CASSPRSGGEYNEQFF. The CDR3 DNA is TGTGCCAGCTCACCTCGTAGCGGGGGTGAATACAATGAGCAGTTCTTC. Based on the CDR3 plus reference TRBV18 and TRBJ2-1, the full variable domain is NAGVMQNPRHLVRRRGQEARLRCSPMKGHSHVYWYRQLPEEGLKFMVYLQKENIIDESGMPKERFSAEFPKEGPSILRIQQVVRGDSAAYFCASSPRSGGEYNEQFFGPGTRLTVL.

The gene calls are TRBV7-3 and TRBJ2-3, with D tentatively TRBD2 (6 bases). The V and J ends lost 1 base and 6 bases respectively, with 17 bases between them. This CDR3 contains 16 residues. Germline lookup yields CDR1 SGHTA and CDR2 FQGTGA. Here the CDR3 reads CASSLIAGSISDTQYF. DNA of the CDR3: TGTGCCAGCAGCTTAATTGCGGGATCTATATCGGATACGCAGTATTTT.

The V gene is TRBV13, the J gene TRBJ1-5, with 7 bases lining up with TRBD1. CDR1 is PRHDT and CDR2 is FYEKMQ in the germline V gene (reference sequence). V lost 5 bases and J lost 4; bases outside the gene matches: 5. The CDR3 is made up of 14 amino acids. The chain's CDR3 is CASSRDRANQPQHF. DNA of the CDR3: TGTGCCAGCAGCCGTGACAGGGCGAATCAGCCCCAGCATTTT.

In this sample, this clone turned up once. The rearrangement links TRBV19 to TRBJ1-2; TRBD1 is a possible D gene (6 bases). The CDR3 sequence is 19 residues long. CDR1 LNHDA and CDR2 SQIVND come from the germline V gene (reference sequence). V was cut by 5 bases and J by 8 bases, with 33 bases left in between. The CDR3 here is CASSVRQVWSGDSEGGYTF. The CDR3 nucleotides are TGTGCCAGTAGTGTTCGCCAAGTTTGGTCAGGGGATTCAGAGGGAGGCTACACCTTC.

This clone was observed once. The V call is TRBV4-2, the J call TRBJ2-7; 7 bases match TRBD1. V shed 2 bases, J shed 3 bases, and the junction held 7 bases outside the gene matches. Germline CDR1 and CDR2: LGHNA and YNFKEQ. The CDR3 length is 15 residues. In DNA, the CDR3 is TGTGCCAGCAGCCAAACACGACAGGGTAGCTACGAGCAGTACTTC. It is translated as CASSQTRQGSYEQYF.

The CDR3 coding sequence is TGTGCCAGCAGCCGGACTAGCGGGGGGGCAGGTGAGCAGTTCTTC. Translating gives CASSRTSGGAGEQFF. The J gene is TRBJ2-1, the V gene TRBV7-9; 15 bases align to TRBD2. V shed 5 bases and J 9 bases; nucleotides not matched to a gene: 5. CDR1 and CDR2 (germline): SEHNR, FQNEAQ (reference sequence). The CDR3 extends over 15 amino acids.

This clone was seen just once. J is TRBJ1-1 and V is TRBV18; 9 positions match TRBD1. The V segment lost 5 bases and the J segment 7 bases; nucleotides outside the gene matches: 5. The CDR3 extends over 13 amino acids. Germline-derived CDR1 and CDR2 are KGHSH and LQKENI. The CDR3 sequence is CASSRTGANEAFF. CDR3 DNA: TGTGCCAGCTCAAGGACAGGGGCTAATGAAGCTTTCTTT.

CDR3: CASRRLNTEAFF. In DNA, the CDR3 is TGTGCCAGCAGACGGTTGAACACTGAAGCTTTCTTT. The J gene is TRBJ1-1, the V gene TRBV5-6, with D unresolved. The length of the CDR3 is 12 residues. Trimming left V 5 bases short and J 0 bases short, with 5 bases between. Germline loops: CDR1 SGHDT, CDR2 YYEEEE.